This T cell receptor beta chain derives from a study of cytomegalovirus exposure and HLA in healthy donors. Study-wide points: Analysis performed later showed TCR beta chains linked to HLA being more clonally expanded than equally common others. Available immune exposure information covered CMV serostatus only. In a later analysis, a missense DCLRE1C variant was linked to TCR beta V- and J-gene trimming. Cytomegalovirus association was assigned to under 200 TCR beta chains.

Vbeta (60) and Jbeta (13) primers were used in the PCR. Sequencing was performed with immunoSEQ multiplex PCR; in TCRdb, only in-frame clones are kept and a portion is missing. The table includes 100,000 to 150,000 clones, roughly 80% detected once. In regard to this clone: Its antigen is not identified.

The CDR3 consists of 15 residues. Trimming removed 0 bases from V and 4 bases from J; junction bases left unmatched: 5. Germline assignment: CDR1 GTSNPN and CDR2 SVGIG (reference sequence). The sequence came from a woman aged 45-65 years in good health and CMV-seronegative. Input material: PBMCs. The V call is TRBV30, the J call TRBJ2-1; 8 nucleotides line up with TRBD1. In DNA form, the CDR3 reads TGTGCCTGGAGTGTACAAGGGACAGGTTACAATGAGCAGTTCTTC. Translating gives CAWSVQGTGYNEQFF.